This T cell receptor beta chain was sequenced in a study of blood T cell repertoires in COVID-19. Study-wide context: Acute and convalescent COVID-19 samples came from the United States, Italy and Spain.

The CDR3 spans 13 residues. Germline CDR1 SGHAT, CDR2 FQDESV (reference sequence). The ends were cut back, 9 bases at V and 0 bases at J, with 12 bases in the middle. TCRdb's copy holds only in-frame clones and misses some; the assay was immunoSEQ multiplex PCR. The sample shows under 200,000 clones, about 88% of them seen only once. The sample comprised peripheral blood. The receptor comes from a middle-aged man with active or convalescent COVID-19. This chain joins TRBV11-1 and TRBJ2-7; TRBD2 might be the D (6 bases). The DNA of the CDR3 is TGTGCCAGTTCCCGGGGGACCTCCTACGAGCAGTACTTC. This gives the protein CASSRGTSYEQYF. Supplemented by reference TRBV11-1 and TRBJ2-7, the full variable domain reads EAEVAQSPRYKITEKSQAVAFWCDPISGHATLYWYRQILGQGPELLVQFQDESVVDDSQLPKDRFSAERLKGVDSTLKIQPAELGDSAMYLCASSRGTSYEQYFGPGTRLTVT.